The 32 T cell receptor beta chains in this list originate from one sample, sequenced in a study of T cell responses to AZD1222 COVID-19 vaccine. TCRdb keeps only in-frame clones here, not all; method: immunoSEQ multiplex PCR. The sample yields roughly 130,000 clones, 80% to 90% seen once. The sample in question was peripheral blood, obtained on day 0 of AZD1222 vaccination. All receptors derive from an adult in good health.

V and J are TRBV13 and TRBJ2-2, with 8 bases matching TRBD1. Germline V gene lookup returns CDR1 PRHDT and CDR2 FYEKMQ (reference sequence). The V and J ends lost 6 bases and 3 bases, in that order; junction bases with no gene match: 6. The CDR3 runs 15 residues. CDR3 loop: CASRNRGFDTGELFF. CDR3 sequence (DNA): TGTGCCAGCAGAAACAGGGGGTTTGACACCGGGGAGCTGTTTTTT. The entire variable domain, with the rest obtained from reference TRBV13 and TRBJ2-2, is as follows: AAGVIQSPRHLIKEKRETATLKCYPIPRHDTVYWYQQGPGQDPQFLISFYEKMQSDKGSIPDRFSAQQFSDYHSELNMSSLELGDSALYFCASRNRGFDTGELFFGEGSRLTVL.

The chain carries TRBV6-5 and TRBJ1-5; 7 nucleotides match TRBD1. Trimming at V came to 6 bases and at J to 3 bases, leaving 5 bases not matched to a gene. The CDR3 has 14 amino acids. CDR1 is MNHEY, CDR2 SVGAGI, per germline. For the CDR3, the DNA is TGTGCCAGCAGAACTGGGACAGCCAATCAGCCCCAGCATTTT. Its translation is CASRTGTANQPQHF.

The chain employs TRBV19 and TRBJ1-5; 9 bases line up with TRBD1. The CDR3 is 14 amino acids. Trimming at V came to 8 bases and at J to 6 bases, leaving 8 bases not matched to a gene. Per the germline V gene, CDR1 is LNHDA and CDR2 is SQIVND (reference sequence). The CDR3 DNA follows: TGTGCCAGTCGCCGGGACAGGGTTTCTCAGCCCCAGCATTTT. This translates into CASRRDRVSQPQHF.

The chain uses TRBV6-1 and TRBJ1-5; 8 bases align to TRBD1. The CDR3 runs to 17 residues. Trimming cost V 4 bases and J 1 base; bases outside gene matches: 9. Germline assignment: CDR1 MNHNS and CDR2 SASEGT. The CDR3 protein is CASSGITGGRSNQPQHF. CDR3 coding DNA: TGTGCCAGCAGTGGTATTACAGGGGGTAGGAGCAATCAGCCCCAGCATTTT.

The genes are TRBV3-1 (or the pseudogene TRBV3-2) and TRBJ1-2, with D hard to call. V lost 0 bases to trimming and J lost 2 bases, with 10 bases between them. Germline V gene sequence: CDR1 LGHDT, CDR2 YNNKEL (reference sequence). The CDR3 runs to 15 residues. CDR3: CASSQDVRENYGYTF. The CDR3 nucleotides are TGTGCCAGCAGCCAAGATGTGAGGGAGAACTATGGCTACACCTTC.

The chain is built from TRBV9 and TRBJ1-5; D unclear. The V gene lost 2 bases and the J gene lost 4 bases, with 10 bases spanning the gap. CDR3 length: 14 amino acids. Per germline, CDR1 SGDLS and CDR2 YYNGEE. The CDR3 bases are TGTGCCAGCAGCGTCTCAGCCACTAATCAGCCCCAGCATTTT. As protein: CASSVSATNQPQHF.

As concerns this clone: Other DNA sequences in this specimen translate into the identical CDR3. V is TRBV6-1 and J is TRBJ1-5; D gene uncertain. The germline CDR1 and CDR2 sequences are MNHNS and SASEGT. V lost 0 bases, J lost 4 bases, and 1 base lay in between. The CDR3 extends over 12 amino acids. This CDR3 is CASSEANQPQHF. The CDR3 DNA reads as TGTGCCAGCAGTGAAGCAAATCAGCCCCAGCATTTT.

V is TRBV27 and J is TRBJ2-3, with TRBD2 identical over 12 bases. Germline V gene data show CDR1 as MNHEY and CDR2 as SMNVEV (reference sequence). J was trimmed by 2 bases and V by 3 bases; bases with no gene match: 12. This CDR3 contains 19 residues. The CDR3, as DNA: TGTGCCAGCAGTTTGATCCAACTAGCGGGAGGAAGGGCCACAGATACGCAGTATTTT. This sequence encodes CASSLIQLAGGRATDTQYF.

V and J are TRBV7-2 and TRBJ2-3; 8 nucleotides match TRBD2. CDR1 and CDR2 from the germline V gene are SGHTA and FQGNSA. This CDR3 has 15 amino acids. V gave up 3 bases and J gave up 2 bases; unmatched junction bases: 4. CDR3 residues: CASSFLAGITDTQYF. DNA of the CDR3: TGTGCCAGCAGCTTTTTAGCGGGAATCACAGATACGCAGTATTTT.

The V and J genes are TRBV30 and TRBJ1-5, with 8 bases fitting TRBD1. This CDR3 region has 15 residues. Germline CDR1 GTSNPN, CDR2 SVGIG (reference sequence). V dropped 7 bases and J dropped 4; count of bases not matched to a gene: 12. The CDR3 loop reads CAYGQGDGRNQPQHF. CDR3 DNA: TGTGCCTACGGACAGGGCGATGGAAGGAATCAGCCCCAGCATTTT.

This clone was picked up one time. V usage is TRBV2 and J usage is TRBJ1-1; D not certain. This CDR3 has 13 residues. V gave up 1 base and J gave up 6 bases, with 9 bases separating them. Per germline, CDR1 SNHLY and CDR2 FYNNEI. The CDR3 bases are TGTGCCAGCAGTGAAGGAGGTGGGGCTGAAGCTTTCTTT. The encoded protein is CASSEGGGAEAFF. Supplemented by reference TRBV2 and TRBJ1-1, the full variable domain reads EPEVTQTPSHQVTQMGQEVILRCVPISNHLYFYWYRQILGQKVEFLVSFYNNEISEKSEIFDDQFSVERPDGSNFTLKIRSTKLEDSAMYFCASSEGGGAEAFFGQGTRLTVV.

The gene calls are TRBV6-5 and TRBJ1-1, with 9 bases aligning to TRBD1. This CDR3 comprises 16 residues. The junction had 6 bases not matched to a gene; V was cut back by 4 bases and J by 0 bases. Germline V gives CDR1 MNHEY, CDR2 SVGAGI. The CDR3: CASSLDRGVMNTEAFF. The CDR3 DNA reads TGTGCCAGCAGTTTGGACAGGGGCGTAATGAACACTGAAGCTTTCTTT.

This clone was observed a handful of times. This chain links TRBV6-2 or TRBV6-3 with TRBJ1-2, with 8 bases that match TRBD1. The trim removed 0 bases at V and 7 bases at J, leaving 1 base unmatched. Germline V gene data show CDR1 as MNHEY and CDR2 as SVGEGT. This CDR3 region has 13 residues. CDR3: CASSYSDRAGYTF. CDR3 coding DNA: TGTGCCAGCAGTTACTCGGACAGGGCTGGCTACACCTTC.

This chain joins TRBV12-3 or TRBV12-4 and TRBJ1-1; 10 bases agree with TRBD1. J gave up 6 bases and V 10 bases, and 8 bases lay outside the gene matches. There are 13 residues in the CDR3. The CDR3 loop reads CATRQGADSEAFF. Written as DNA, the CDR3 is TGTGCCACTAGACAGGGGGCGGATTCTGAAGCTTTCTTT.

Only a few counts were recorded for this clone. The sample contains more than one DNA sequence encoding this CDR3. The chain uses TRBV12-3 or TRBV12-4 and TRBJ2-7; D is uncertain. Trimming removed 3 bases from V and 4 bases from J, with 7 bases in between. This CDR3 region has 12 residues. CDR3 in amino acids: CASSFGGYEQYF. CDR3 sequence (DNA): TGTGCCAGCAGTTTTGGCGGTTACGAGCAGTACTTC.

The rearrangement joins TRBV19 to TRBJ1-1; D might be TRBD1 (6 bases). The V and J ends lost 6 bases and 0 bases respectively, with 17 bases between them. This CDR3 is 16 amino acids long. Germline V gene data show CDR1 as LNHDA and CDR2 as SQIVND (reference sequence). CDR3 sequence: CASRKGRDTLNTEAFF. The DNA of the CDR3 is TGTGCCAGTAGGAAAGGGCGGGACACCTTGAACACTGAAGCTTTCTTT.

V and J are TRBV28 and TRBJ2-7; D call uncertain. The V gene's germline CDR1 is MDHEN and CDR2 SYDVKM. The CDR3 sequence is 16 residues long. Deletions cut 8 bases from V and 1 base from J, with 21 bases between. The CDR3 nucleotides are TGTGCCAGCCCCCCTTCGGTGGCCAGCCGTTCCTACGAGCAGTACTTC. Amino acids: CASPPSVASRSYEQYF. The full variable domain, its missing parts supplied by reference TRBV28 and TRBJ2-7, is DVKVTQSSRYLVKRTGEKVFLECVQDMDHENMFWYRQDPGLGLRLIYFSYDVKMKEKGDIPEGYSVSREKKERFSLILESASTNQTSMYLCASPPSVASRSYEQYFGPGTRLTVT.

This chain links TRBV27 with TRBJ2-7, with 7 bases matching TRBD1. This CDR3 spans 14 amino acids. The V gene's germline CDR1 is MNHEY and CDR2 SMNVEV (reference sequence). The ends lost 5 bases at V and 2 bases at J; junction bases unmatched: 6. CDR3 loop: CASSLLGQPYEQYF. The CDR3 DNA reads as TGTGCCAGCAGTCTGTTGGGACAGCCCTACGAGCAGTACTTC.

This chain joins TRBV3-1 (or the pseudogene TRBV3-2) and TRBJ1-5; the D gene is possibly TRBD1 (6 bases). Between the trimmed V and J ends, which lost 0 bases and 6 bases, there was a span of 15 bases. The CDR3 is 16 residues long. From germline, CDR1 is LGHDT and CDR2 YNNKEL (reference sequence). In DNA, the CDR3 is TGTGCCAGCAGCCAAGATTGGCCGGGGGCTAGTCAGCCCCAGCATTTT. It translates to CASSQDWPGASQPQHF.

About this clone: Germline is not matched at one junction end, which may reflect a read error. The CDR3 DNA follows: TGTGCCAGCAGCGTAGCTCGGACAGCCTATGGCTACACCTTC. It encodes CASSVARTAYGYTF. V gene TRBV7-2 combines with J gene TRBJ1-2; D perhaps matches TRBD1 (6 bases). This CDR3 region has 14 residues. Germline V lookup: CDR1 SGHTA, CDR2 FQGNSA.

The CDR3 DNA sequence: TGTGCCAGCAGCCGACTGGGACTAGCGGAACAATATAGCACAGATACGCAGTATTTT. This sequence encodes CASSRLGLAEQYSTDTQYF. J is TRBJ2-3 and V is TRBV6-6; 11 nucleotides line up with TRBD2. CDR3 size: 19 residues. V lost 6 bases and J lost 0; bases outside the gene matches: 14. Germline CDR1 and CDR2: MNHNY and SVGAGI (reference sequence).

The chain uses TRBV9 and TRBJ2-2; the D gene is possibly TRBD2 (5 bases). There are 14 residues in the CDR3. Per germline, CDR1 SGDLS and CDR2 YYNGEE. V was pared by 6 bases and J by 2 bases, with 11 bases between. The DNA for the CDR3 is TGTGCCAGCAACCCACTAGATAACACCGGGGAGCTGTTTTTT. Its protein is CASNPLDNTGELFF. Using reference TRBV9 and TRBJ2-2 for the parts outside the CDR3, the full variable domain is DSGVTQTPKHLITATGQRVTLRCSPRSGDLSVYWYQQSLDQGLQFLIQYYNGEERAKGNILERFSAQQFPDLHSELNLSSLELGDSALYFCASNPLDNTGELFFGEGSRLTVL.

This clone was observed a single time. The chain recombines TRBV9 with TRBJ2-1; TRBD2 matches 16 bases. Trimming removed 4 bases from V and 0 bases from J; junction bases left unmatched: 10. The CDR3 covers 20 residues. The germline V gene has CDR1 SGDLS and CDR2 YYNGEE. The CDR3 region is CASSSPLGTSGGASYNEQFF. CDR3 nucleotides: TGTGCCAGCAGCTCCCCCCTTGGGACTAGCGGGGGGGCCTCCTACAATGAGCAGTTCTTC.

This rearrangement joins TRBV2 to TRBJ1-2; 8 nucleotides align to TRBD1. V shed 6 bases, J shed 4 bases, and the junction held 10 bases outside the gene matches. CDR3 size: 15 residues. CDR1 is SNHLY and CDR2 is FYNNEI in the germline V gene. This CDR3 reads CASRRADRAVYGYTF. The CDR3 coding sequence is TGTGCCAGCAGGCGGGCGGACAGGGCGGTCTATGGCTACACCTTC.

V is TRBV19 and J is TRBJ1-2; D is undetermined. The CDR3 loop spans 15 amino acids. CDR1 LNHDA and CDR2 SQIVND come from the germline V gene (reference sequence). Trimming cost V 7 bases and J 0 bases, with 15 bases left between them. CDR3 sequence: CASTLEGGSNYGYTF. As DNA, the CDR3 is TGTGCCAGTACCCTGGAAGGAGGGTCTAACTATGGCTACACCTTC.

V gene TRBV6-5 combines with J gene TRBJ2-7, with unresolved D. The length of the CDR3 is 15 residues. The V end was cut by 3 bases, the J end by 7 bases, with 19 bases between. Germline-derived CDR1 and CDR2 are MNHEY and SVGAGI. The CDR3 region is CASSYSSPVLGEQYF. CDR3 DNA sequence: TGTGCCAGCAGTTATTCGTCCCCAGTTCTGGGTGAGCAGTACTTC.

The J gene is TRBJ2-3, the V gene TRBV6-4, with D uncertain. This CDR3 contains 13 residues. Trimming removed 3 bases at V and 4 bases at J, with 8 bases between. CDR1 and CDR2 from the germline V gene are MRHNA and SNTAGT. CDR3 sequence: CASSEGASDTQYF. Here the CDR3 DNA reads TGTGCCAGCAGTGAGGGCGCGTCAGATACGCAGTATTTT.

The chain has TRBV30 and TRBJ2-7; D is undetermined. CDR1 and CDR2 from the germline V gene are GTSNPN and SVGIG (reference sequence). The CDR3 contains 11 residues. V was shortened by 2 bases and J by 5 bases, with 7 bases between the two germline ends. The CDR3 reads CAWSFRDEQYF. As DNA, the CDR3 is TGTGCCTGGAGTTTCCGGGACGAGCAGTACTTC.

This chain uses TRBV5-1 with TRBJ2-7; 9 nucleotides align to TRBD1. The germline V gene has CDR1 SGHRS and CDR2 YFSETQ. CDR3 length: 15 amino acids. V was clipped by 3 bases and J by 6 bases; unmatched bases: 10. The CDR3 region is CASSSATGGVTEQYF. The CDR3 DNA reads as TGCGCCAGCAGCTCAGCGACAGGGGGTGTGACCGAGCAGTACTTC.

The CDR3 here is CATDIGQSSGNTIYF. Here the CDR3 DNA reads TGTGCCACCGACATTGGACAGAGCTCTGGAAACACCATATATTTT. The genes are TRBV6-5 and TRBJ1-3; a weak D match, TRBD1 (6 bases). V was trimmed by 10 bases and J by 0 bases, leaving 16 bases between them. The CDR3 totals 15 residues. CDR1 and CDR2 from the germline V gene are MNHEY and SVGAGI.

V usage is TRBV7-6 and J usage is TRBJ1-2; TRBD1 is a possible D gene (6 bases). CDR3 length: 13 amino acids. Germline assignment: CDR1 SGHVS and CDR2 FNYEAQ. The ends were cut back, 5 bases at V and 8 bases at J, with 15 bases in the middle. The DNA for the CDR3 is TGTGCCAGCAGCCCTGGGGGGGGCTCGGGCTACACCTTC. It codes for CASSPGGGSGYTF.

The genes are TRBV6-5 and TRBJ1-3; D perhaps matches TRBD1 (6 bases). From germline, CDR1 is MNHEY and CDR2 SVGAGI. Trimming took off 7 bases at V and 0 bases at J, with 10 bases between the two ends. CDR3 length: 14 residues. The CDR3 DNA reads as TGTGCCAGCAACACAGGGCACTCTGGAAACACCATATATTTT. Encoded protein: CASNTGHSGNTIYF.